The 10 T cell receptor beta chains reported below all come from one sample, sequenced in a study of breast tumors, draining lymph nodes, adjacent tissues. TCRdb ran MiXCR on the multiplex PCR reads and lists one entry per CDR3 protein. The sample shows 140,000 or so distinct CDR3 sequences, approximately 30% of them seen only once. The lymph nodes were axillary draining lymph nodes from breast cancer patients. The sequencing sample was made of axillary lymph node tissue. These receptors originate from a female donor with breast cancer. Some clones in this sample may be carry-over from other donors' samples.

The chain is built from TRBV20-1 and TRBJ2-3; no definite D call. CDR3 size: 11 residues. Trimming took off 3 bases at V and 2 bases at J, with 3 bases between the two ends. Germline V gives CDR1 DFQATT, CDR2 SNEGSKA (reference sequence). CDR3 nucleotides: TGCAGTGCTAGTTTCACAGATACGCAGTATTTT. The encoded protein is CSASFTDTQYF.

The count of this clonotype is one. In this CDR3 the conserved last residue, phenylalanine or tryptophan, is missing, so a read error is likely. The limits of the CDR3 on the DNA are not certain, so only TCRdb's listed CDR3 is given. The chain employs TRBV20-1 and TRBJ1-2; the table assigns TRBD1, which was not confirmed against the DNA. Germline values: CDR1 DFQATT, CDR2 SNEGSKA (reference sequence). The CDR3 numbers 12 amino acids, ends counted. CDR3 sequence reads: CSVTTPGDGCTS.

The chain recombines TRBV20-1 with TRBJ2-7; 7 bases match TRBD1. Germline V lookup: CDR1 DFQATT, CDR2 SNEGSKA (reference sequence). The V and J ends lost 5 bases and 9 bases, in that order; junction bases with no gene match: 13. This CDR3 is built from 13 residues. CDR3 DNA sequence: TGCAGTGCTGATATAGGGGGCACATCCGTGCAGTACGTC. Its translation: CSADIGGTSVQYV.

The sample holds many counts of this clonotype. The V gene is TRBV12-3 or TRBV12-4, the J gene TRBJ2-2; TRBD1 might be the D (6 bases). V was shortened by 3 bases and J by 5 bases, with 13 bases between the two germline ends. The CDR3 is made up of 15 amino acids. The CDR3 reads CASSFGGASTGELFF. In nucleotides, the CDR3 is TGTGCCAGCAGTTTTGGGGGCGCTTCTACCGGGGAGCTGTTTTTT.

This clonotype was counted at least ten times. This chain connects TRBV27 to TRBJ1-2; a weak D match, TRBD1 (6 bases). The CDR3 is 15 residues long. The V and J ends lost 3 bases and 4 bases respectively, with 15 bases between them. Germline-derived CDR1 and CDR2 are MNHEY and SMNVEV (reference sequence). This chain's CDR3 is CASSFSQGSAYGYTF. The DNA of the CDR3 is TGTGCCAGCAGTTTTAGTCAGGGGTCCGCCTATGGCTACACCTTC.

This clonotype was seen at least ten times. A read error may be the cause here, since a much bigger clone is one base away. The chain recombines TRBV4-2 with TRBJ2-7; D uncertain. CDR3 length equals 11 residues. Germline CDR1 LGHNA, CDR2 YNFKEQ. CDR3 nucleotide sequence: TGTGCCGGCAGCCAGCACTACGAGCAGTACTTC. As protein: CAGSQHYEQYF.

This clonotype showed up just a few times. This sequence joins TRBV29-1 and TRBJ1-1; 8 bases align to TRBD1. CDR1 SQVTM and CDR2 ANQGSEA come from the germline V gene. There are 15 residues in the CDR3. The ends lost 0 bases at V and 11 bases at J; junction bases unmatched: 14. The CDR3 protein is CSVEDPFGQGLWAFF. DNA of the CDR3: TGCAGCGTTGAAGATCCCTTCGGACAGGGACTTTGGGCTTTCTTT. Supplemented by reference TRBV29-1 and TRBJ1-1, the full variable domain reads SAVISQKPSRDICQRGTSLTIQCQVDSQVTMMFWYRQQPGQSLTLIATANQGSEATYESGFVIDKFPISRPNLTFSTLTVSNMSPEDSSIYLCSVEDPFGQGLWAFFGQGTRLTVV.

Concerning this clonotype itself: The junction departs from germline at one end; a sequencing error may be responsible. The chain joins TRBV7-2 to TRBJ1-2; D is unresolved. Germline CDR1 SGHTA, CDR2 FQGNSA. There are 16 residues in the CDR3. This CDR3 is CTSSSRVGLDRYGHTF. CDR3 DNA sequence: TGTACCAGCAGCTCAAGGGTGGGTTTGGACCGCTATGGCCACACCTTC.

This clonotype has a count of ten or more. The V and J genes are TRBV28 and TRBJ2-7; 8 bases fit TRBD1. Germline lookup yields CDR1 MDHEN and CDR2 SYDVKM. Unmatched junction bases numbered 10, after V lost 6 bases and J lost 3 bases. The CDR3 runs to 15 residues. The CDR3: CASSPTGTGDYEQYF. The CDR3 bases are TGTGCCAGCAGCCCCACCGGGACAGGAGACTACGAGCAGTACTTC.

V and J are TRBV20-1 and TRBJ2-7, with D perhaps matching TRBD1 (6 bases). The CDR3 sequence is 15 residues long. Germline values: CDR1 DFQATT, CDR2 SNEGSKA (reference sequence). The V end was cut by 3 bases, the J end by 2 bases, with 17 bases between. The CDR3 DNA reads TGCAGTGCTAGTGAGGGCGGACAGAAAGCCTACGAGCAGTACTTC. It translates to CSASEGGQKAYEQYF.